This passage covers 32 T cell receptor beta chains from one sample sequenced in a study of T cell responses to AZD1222 COVID-19 vaccine. Clones were sequenced by immunoSEQ multiplex PCR, and TCRdb holds only the in-frame ones, with some missing. In the table there are some 120,000 clones, more than 80% of which are singletons. Sequenced here: peripheral blood, sampled on day 0 of AZD1222 vaccination. The receptor source for this set is an adult in good health.

V usage is TRBV13 and J usage is TRBJ1-2, with D tentatively TRBD1 (5 bases). V lost 5 bases and J 4 bases, leaving 11 bases between the germline ends. Germline CDR1 reads PRHDT; CDR2 reads FYEKMQ (reference sequence). The CDR3 is made up of 13 amino acids. CDR3 bases: TGTGCCAGCAGCCAGGGACGGATCTATGGCTACACCTTC. It codes for CASSQGRIYGYTF.

To note about this clone: A junction boundary mismatches the germline segment, possibly from a read error. The chain couples TRBV5-4 to TRBJ2-7; weak D call: TRBD1 (5 bases). Germline V gene sequence: CDR1 SGHNT, CDR2 YYREEE (reference sequence). This CDR3 has 16 residues. CDR3 residues: CASSLGQASSSYEQYF. CDR3 DNA: TGTGCCAGCAGTTTGGGGCAGGCGTCTAGCTCCTACGAGCAGTACTTC.

The chain joins TRBV6-5 to TRBJ2-7; weak D call: TRBD2 (6 bases). CDR3 length: 16 amino acids. Looked up from germline, CDR1 is MNHEY and CDR2 is SVGAGI. The ends were cut back, 0 bases at V and 9 bases at J, with 21 bases in the middle. The CDR3 bases are TGTGCCAGCAGTTACTCTGTCGGAGGGAAGCTTTTCGGGCAGTACTTC. As protein: CASSYSVGGKLFGQYF.

The chain uses TRBV28 and TRBJ1-2; no clear D. Germline loops: CDR1 MDHEN, CDR2 SYDVKM. CDR3 length equals 9 residues. Trimming stripped 3 bases from V and 11 bases from J, with 4 bases between. The CDR3 nucleotides read TGTGCCAGCAGTTTTCCATACACCTTC. It is translated as CASSFPYTF.

This chain uses TRBV27 with TRBJ1-2, with a tentative D call TRBD1 (6 bases). From germline, CDR1 is MNHEY and CDR2 SMNVEV (reference sequence). V was trimmed by 8 bases and J by 4 bases, leaving 17 bases between them. The CDR3 has 14 amino acids. The CDR3 sequence: CASRPGGHSYGYTF. The CDR3 DNA reads as TGTGCCAGCCGGCCGGGGGGGCACAGCTATGGCTACACCTTC.

J is TRBJ2-6 and V is TRBV6-4; D ambiguous. CDR1 is MRHNA, CDR2 SNTAGT, per germline. The CDR3 is 14 residues long. Trimming pared 3 bases from V and 2 bases from J, leaving 5 bases between. CDR3 sequence (DNA): TGTGCCAGCAGTGATGGTACTGGGGCCAACGTCCTGACTTTC. This gives the protein CASSDGTGANVLTF.

The chain has TRBV27 and TRBJ1-2, with D hard to call. The germline V and J ends were trimmed by 5 bases and 1 base, with 20 bases remaining between them. The CDR3 is made up of 17 amino acids. Germline lookup yields CDR1 MNHEY and CDR2 SMNVEV (reference sequence). This CDR3 is CASSPWGSSVFNYGYTF. As DNA, the CDR3 is TGTGCCAGCAGTCCTTGGGGTTCCAGCGTTTTTAACTATGGCTACACCTTC.

The rearrangement uses TRBV18 and TRBJ1-1; 7 nucleotides match TRBD1. V shed 1 base, J shed 1 base, and the junction held 3 bases outside the gene matches. The CDR3 contains 15 residues. Germline V CDR1 and CDR2: KGHSH, LQKENI. The CDR3 region is CASSPLDRANTEAFF. As DNA, the CDR3 is TGTGCCAGCTCACCACTCGACAGGGCGAACACTGAAGCTTTCTTT.

V is TRBV7-3 and J is TRBJ2-1; 11 nucleotides match TRBD2. Trimming took 3 bases from V and 6 from J; bases not matched to a gene: 4. Germline V lookup: CDR1 SGHTA, CDR2 FQGTGA. The length of the CDR3 is 15 residues. The CDR3 region has the DNA TGTGCCAGCAGCTTTACTAGCGGGAGTTCCAATGAGCAGTTCTTC. It specifies CASSFTSGSSNEQFF.

This chain connects TRBV6-5 to TRBJ1-2; D is ambiguous. There are 16 residues in the CDR3. Trimming stripped 2 bases from V and 8 bases from J, with 21 bases between. Germline CDR1 and CDR2: MNHEY and SVGAGI. CDR3 nucleotides: TGTGCCAGCAGTTACGCCCGGGTGGAAGCGTCGAGAGGCTACACCTTC. It specifies CASSYARVEASRGYTF.

This clone has just one count. This sequence joins TRBV6-4 and TRBJ2-3, with a weak D call TRBD2 (5 bases). The ends were cut back, 4 bases at V and 0 bases at J, with 11 bases in the middle. Germline loops: CDR1 MRHNA, CDR2 SNTAGT. The CDR3 is 15 residues long. CDR3 loop: CASSVGSASTDTQYF. DNA of the CDR3: TGTGCCAGCAGTGTCGGTAGCGCTAGCACAGATACGCAGTATTTT.

As DNA, the CDR3 is TGTGCCAGCAGTGGAGTCTTTGGGGCCAACGTCCTGACTTTC. It specifies CASSGVFGANVLTF. This chain connects TRBV6-4 to TRBJ2-6, with D hard to call. V was trimmed by 4 bases and J by 3 bases, leaving 7 bases between them. This CDR3 region has 14 residues. Germline-derived CDR1 and CDR2 are MRHNA and SNTAGT.

This chain connects TRBV12-3 or TRBV12-4 to TRBJ1-1; possibly TRBD1 for D (5 bases). V was trimmed by 5 bases and J by 4 bases, leaving 11 bases between them. There are 13 residues in the CDR3. The CDR3 nucleotides are TGTGCCAGCAGTAGAACTGGGGGCACTGAAGCTTTCTTT. It is translated as CASSRTGGTEAFF.

The CDR3 DNA follows: TGTGCCAGCAGCCAAGATCTGGGACAGGGAGGCTATAGCAATCAGCCCCAGCATTTT. Residues: CASSQDLGQGGYSNQPQHF. The rearrangement links TRBV3-1 (or the pseudogene TRBV3-2) to TRBJ1-5; 9 nucleotides agree with TRBD1. The CDR3 is 19 residues long. The V and J ends lost 0 bases and 0 bases, in that order; junction bases with no gene match: 9. From germline, CDR1 is LGHDT and CDR2 YNNKEL (reference sequence).

The rearrangement uses TRBV19 and TRBJ2-2; TRBD2 matches at 9 bases. The CDR3 sequence is 23 residues long. V was pared by 3 bases and J by 4 bases, with 27 bases of the junction left unmatched. Germline CDR1 and CDR2: LNHDA and SQIVND (reference sequence). CDR3 in DNA: TGTGCCAGTAGTATGCGATCAACCCTGGGGTGGCGGGAGGGTTCCCCCCCCACCGGGGAGCTGTTTTTT. Translated, it gives CASSMRSTLGWREGSPPTGELFF.

This chain connects TRBV11-2 to TRBJ1-2; perhaps TRBD1 as D (6 bases). CDR3 size: 15 residues. The V gene's germline CDR1 is SGHAT and CDR2 FQNNGV. V was pared by 1 base and J by 7 bases, with 16 bases between. The CDR3 region has the DNA TGTGCCAGCAGCTTAGGTCCGGGGGGCTCGTCTGGCTACACCTTC. It encodes CASSLGPGGSSGYTF.

The chain has TRBV24-1 and TRBJ2-1; the match to TRBD1 covers 10 bases. CDR3 length: 19 residues. Germline V gene data show CDR1 as KGHDR and CDR2 as SFDVKD. Germline trimming cut 1 base from V and 9 bases from J; bases unmatched to any gene: 17. CDR3 nucleotides: TGTGCCACCAGTGATTTACCCCCCGACGACAGGGGGCTAAGGAGTGAGCAGTTCTTC. It codes for CATSDLPPDDRGLRSEQFF.

This clone was detected only once. The V and J genes are TRBV7-6 and TRBJ2-7, with 14 nucleotides matching TRBD2. The CDR3 loop spans 17 amino acids. V shed 5 bases, J shed 0 bases, and the junction held 6 bases outside the gene matches. Germline-derived CDR1 and CDR2 are SGHVS and FNYEAQ. The CDR3, as DNA: TGTGCCAGCAGCGACCTGGGACTAGCGGGAGACTCCTACGAGCAGTACTTC. Protein: CASSDLGLAGDSYEQYF.

The chain combines TRBV9 with TRBJ1-1; D remains ambiguous. The CDR3 loop spans 14 amino acids. V lost 0 bases and J 4 bases, leaving 10 bases between the germline ends. Germline V gives CDR1 SGDLS, CDR2 YYNGEE. In nucleotides, the CDR3 is TGTGCCAGCAGCGTAGGCCTCCTCCGCACTGAAGCTTTCTTT. Translation: CASSVGLLRTEAFF.

The chain's CDR3 is CATSVKGGLGTEAFF. DNA of the CDR3: TGTGCCACCAGTGTTAAAGGGGGGCTCGGCACTGAAGCTTTCTTT. The chain has TRBV24-1 and TRBJ1-1, with D possibly TRBD1 on 6 matching bases. Germline lookup yields CDR1 KGHDR and CDR2 SFDVKD. This CDR3 spans 15 amino acids. V lost 5 bases to trimming and J lost 4 bases, with 16 bases between them.

The chain joins TRBV7-9 to TRBJ1-1; D is unclear. The CDR3 is 11 amino acids. CDR1 and CDR2 from the germline V gene are SEHNR and FQNEAQ (reference sequence). V was trimmed by 7 bases and J by 3 bases, leaving 6 bases between them. CDR3 loop: CASTLYTEAFF. As DNA, the CDR3 is TGTGCCAGCACCCTATACACTGAAGCTTTCTTT.

The chain links TRBV6-2 or TRBV6-3 to TRBJ2-1; 9 bases match TRBD2. CDR1 is MNHEY, CDR2 SVGEGT, per germline. V shed 0 bases, J shed 6 bases, and the junction held 21 bases outside the gene matches. The CDR3 is 21 amino acids. This CDR3 reads CASSYSPWVRSASGKGNEQFF. The CDR3 bases are TGTGCCAGCAGTTACTCGCCCTGGGTGCGTTCGGCTAGCGGGAAAGGCAATGAGCAGTTCTTC.

The chain couples TRBV2 to TRBJ2-5; the D gene is possibly TRBD2 (5 bases). Trimming pared 10 bases from V and 3 bases from J, leaving 21 bases between. The length of the CDR3 is 15 residues. CDR1 is SNHLY, CDR2 FYNNEI, per germline. CDR3 region: CATQKTWTPKETQYF. The CDR3 DNA reads TGTGCCACCCAAAAGACTTGGACTCCTAAAGAGACCCAGTACTTC.

In its sample, this clone was seen once. The chain employs TRBV12-2 and TRBJ2-5; TRBD2, the table's D call, was not compared with the DNA. TRBV12-2 corresponds to a pseudogene. The CDR3 extends over 16 amino acids. CDR3 loop: CASRLELAVTQETQYF. Here the CDR3 DNA reads TGTGCAAGTCGCTTAGAACTAGCGGTGACCCAAGAGACCCAGTACTTC.

The rearrangement uses TRBV7-2 and TRBJ1-1; 11 positions match TRBD1. There are 14 residues in the CDR3. With V trimmed by 5 bases and J by 10 bases, 9 bases remained unmatched. Germline V gives CDR1 SGHTA, CDR2 FQGNSA. The CDR3, as DNA: TGTGCCAGCAGCGCCGGGACAGGGGGTGGAGGAGCTTTCTTT. This gives the protein CASSAGTGGGGAFF. Combining the CDR3 with reference TRBV7-2 and TRBJ1-1 gives the whole variable domain GAGVSQSPSNKVTEKGKDVELRCDPISGHTALYWYRQSLGQGLEFLIYFQGNSAPDKSGLPSDRFSAERTGGSVSTLTIQRTQQEDSAVYLCASSAGTGGGGAFFGQGTRLTVV.

The V and J genes are TRBV20-1 and TRBJ2-7, with unresolved D. The V gene's germline CDR1 is DFQATT and CDR2 SNEGSKA (reference sequence). Trimming took off 3 bases at V and 5 bases at J, with 14 bases between the two ends. The CDR3 spans 13 residues. CDR3 sequence reads: CSASHYFLHEQYF. As DNA, the CDR3 is TGCAGTGCTAGTCACTATTTCCTCCACGAGCAGTACTTC.

In its sample, this clone was seen once. V gene TRBV11-2 combines with J gene TRBJ2-2; the match to TRBD2 covers 12 bases. Germline V gene sequence: CDR1 SGHAT, CDR2 FQNNGV. Germline trimming cut 6 bases from V and 1 base from J; bases unmatched to any gene: 9. The length of the CDR3 is 18 residues. CDR3 protein: CASRRLAGAIVNTGELFF. The CDR3 region has the DNA TGTGCCAGCAGGCGACTAGCGGGGGCAATAGTGAACACCGGGGAGCTGTTTTTT.

The genes are TRBV4-1 and TRBJ2-7; D perhaps matches TRBD2 (6 bases). The germline gives CDR1 MGHRA, CDR2 YSYEKL. Trimming left V 6 bases short and J 0 bases short, with 21 bases between. This CDR3 region has 17 residues. Here the CDR3 DNA reads TGCGCCAGCAGTCTACTTCAAGCGGGCCCGAGCTCCTACGAGCAGTACTTC. This gives the protein CASSLLQAGPSSYEQYF.

The V gene is TRBV2, the J gene TRBJ2-2, with a possible D match to TRBD2 (6 bases). CDR1 is SNHLY, CDR2 FYNNEI, per germline. The V gene lost 4 bases and the J gene lost 4 bases, with 10 bases spanning the gap. The CDR3 covers 14 residues. CDR3 in DNA: TGTGCCAGCAGTGTCCCGGGGGTCACCGGGGAGCTGTTTTTT. This sequence encodes CASSVPGVTGELFF.

The chain recombines TRBV5-4 with TRBJ2-2; D unclear. V lost 0 bases and J lost 5, with 5 bases in between. The germline CDR1 and CDR2 sequences are SGHNT and YYREEE (reference sequence). This CDR3 is built from 13 residues. CDR3 bases: TGTGCCAGCAGCTTGGTTGGAACCGGGGAGCTGTTTTTT. This translates into CASSLVGTGELFF.

This chain joins TRBV7-2 and TRBJ2-7; 9 bases fit TRBD1. V shed 4 bases and J 4 bases; nucleotides not matched to a gene: 5. Looked up from germline, CDR1 is SGHTA and CDR2 is FQGNSA. This CDR3 has 14 residues. The CDR3, as DNA: TGTGCCAGCAGCTCCTACGGGACAGGGTACGAGCAGTACTTC. Protein product: CASSSYGTGYEQYF.

CDR3 sequence (DNA): TGCGCCAGCAGCCAAGATTGGCAGGGAAACACCATATATTTT. It yields the protein CASSQDWQGNTIYF. V and J are TRBV4-3 and TRBJ1-3; no reliable D call. This CDR3 is built from 14 residues. Per the germline V gene, CDR1 is LGHNA and CDR2 is YSLEER. V lost 0 bases to trimming and J lost 4 bases, with 7 bases between them.